The 22 T cell receptor beta chains below come from one sample, sequenced in a study of blood T cell repertoires in COVID-19. Sequenced by immunoSEQ multiplex PCR; TCRdb stores in-frame clones only, minus some. The sample holds roughly 410,000 clones, over 75% seen once. The sequenced material came from peripheral blood. These receptors all come from a woman aged 55-69 years with COVID-19, enrolled during active disease.

V gene TRBV4-2 combines with J gene TRBJ2-1; D ambiguous. The ends were cut back, 4 bases at V and 0 bases at J, with 10 bases in the middle. The CDR3 contains 15 residues. The germline V gene has CDR1 LGHNA and CDR2 YNFKEQ. CDR3 region: CASSPQVSSYNEQFF. The DNA of the CDR3 is TGTGCCAGCAGCCCTCAGGTGAGCTCCTACAATGAGCAGTTCTTC.

V is TRBV4-1 and J is TRBJ2-4; tentative D call: TRBD1 (5 bases). CDR3 length: 16 amino acids. Trimming cost V 1 base and J 4 bases, with 14 bases left between them. Germline CDR1 is MGHRA and CDR2 is YSYEKL. CDR3 in amino acids: CASSQGAGREKNIQYF. Here the CDR3 DNA reads TGCGCCAGCAGCCAAGGGGCAGGGCGAGAGAAAAACATTCAGTACTTC.

The chain recombines TRBV27 with TRBJ2-5; 8 bases align to TRBD1. Germline CDR1 and CDR2: MNHEY and SMNVEV (reference sequence). There are 15 residues in the CDR3. Trimming removed 5 bases from V and 5 bases from J; junction bases left unmatched: 10. The CDR3 region has the DNA TGTGCCAGCAGTGCCCAGACAGGGGTCGGGGAGACCCAGTACTTC. Translated, it gives CASSAQTGVGETQYF.

This clone was recorded a few times. The chain is built from TRBV5-5 and TRBJ2-6; 9 nucleotides line up with TRBD1. Germline V gene lookup returns CDR1 SGHKS and CDR2 YYEKEE (reference sequence). The length of the CDR3 is 19 residues. After removal of 4 bases from V and 0 bases from J, the junction contained 11 bases not matched to a gene. CDR3 protein: CASSLRTTGGLSGANVLTF. CDR3 nucleotides: TGTGCCAGCAGCCTACGGACCACAGGGGGCCTCTCTGGGGCCAACGTCCTGACTTTC.

This sequence joins TRBV13 and TRBJ2-2; D perhaps matches TRBD1 (5 bases). V was cut by 2 bases and J by 0 bases, with 13 bases left in between. The CDR3 runs to 17 residues. CDR1 is PRHDT and CDR2 is FYEKMQ in the germline V gene (reference sequence). The CDR3 nucleotides read TGTGCCAGCAGCTTAAGGGGCCGGTTCGCGAACACCGGGGAGCTGTTTTTT. Amino acid sequence: CASSLRGRFANTGELFF.

This clone occurred once. The chain links TRBV5-4 to TRBJ2-2; D ambiguous. V was clipped by 3 bases and J by 4 bases, with 16 bases between them. Germline values: CDR1 SGHNT, CDR2 YYREEE (reference sequence). The CDR3 runs 16 residues. CDR3 region: CASSSAGASGTGELFF. DNA of the CDR3: TGTGCCAGCAGCTCCGCAGGTGCTTCCGGCACCGGGGAGCTGTTTTTT.

The CDR3 DNA reads as TGCGCCAGCAGCTTAGGAGGCCTTATGAACACCGGGGAGCTGTTTTTT. Residues: CASSLGGLMNTGELFF. The chain joins TRBV5-1 to TRBJ2-2, with D possibly being TRBD2 (5 bases). V was shortened by 2 bases and J by 1 base, with 12 bases between the two germline ends. Germline V gene data show CDR1 as SGHRS and CDR2 as YFSETQ. The CDR3 loop spans 16 amino acids. Drawing the rest from reference TRBV5-1 and TRBJ2-2, the complete variable domain is KAGVTQTPRYLIKTRGQQVTLSCSPISGHRSVSWYQQTPGQGLQFLFEYFSETQRNKGNFPGRFSGRQFSNSRSEMNVSTLELGDSALYLCASSLGGLMNTGELFFGEGSRLTVL.

The chain couples TRBV9 to TRBJ2-5; 12 bases fit TRBD2. The germline CDR1 and CDR2 sequences are SGDLS and YYNGEE. V was clipped by 3 bases and J by 7 bases; unmatched bases: 10. This CDR3 spans 16 amino acids. Here the CDR3 reads CASSGGLAGHLGTQYF. For the CDR3, the DNA is TGTGCCAGCAGCGGGGGACTAGCGGGCCACCTGGGGACCCAGTACTTC.

The CDR3 loop reads CASSLSSLGNQPQHF. The DNA for the CDR3 is TGTGCCAGCAGCCTTTCGTCCTTAGGCAATCAGCCCCAGCATTTT. The chain is built from TRBV7-2 and TRBJ1-5, with D unresolved. V lost 5 bases and J lost 2, with 13 bases in between. From germline, CDR1 is SGHTA and CDR2 FQGNSA. The CDR3 covers 15 residues.

The chain joins TRBV5-4 to TRBJ2-1; the D is unclear. The ends were cut back, 2 bases at V and 0 bases at J, with 9 bases in the middle. This CDR3 contains 15 residues. Germline-derived CDR1 and CDR2 are SGHNT and YYREEE (reference sequence). CDR3 in amino acids: CASSFPPSSYNEQFF. The DNA of the CDR3 is TGTGCCAGCAGCTTTCCCCCGAGCTCCTACAATGAGCAGTTCTTC.

The CDR3 DNA reads as TGTGCCAGTAGTCCGTGGACAGGGGCCGGGCGTGGCTACACCTTC. Protein product: CASSPWTGAGRGYTF. The chain employs TRBV19 and TRBJ1-2; 9 bases align to TRBD1. The CDR3 has 15 amino acids. J was trimmed by 7 bases and V by 5 bases; bases with no gene match: 11. Germline V CDR1 and CDR2: LNHDA, SQIVND (reference sequence).

This sequence joins TRBV5-1 and TRBJ2-2, with D possibly matching TRBD1 (5 bases). V was shortened by 0 bases and J by 1 base, with 19 bases between the two germline ends. The CDR3 is 19 amino acids. Germline CDR1 reads SGHRS; CDR2 reads YFSETQ. The DNA for the CDR3 is TGCGCCAGCAGCTTGGTTGGGCAGGGCTTCACGCAGAACACCGGGGAGCTGTTTTTT. Protein product: CASSLVGQGFTQNTGELFF. Based on the CDR3 plus reference TRBV5-1 and TRBJ2-2, the full variable domain is KAGVTQTPRYLIKTRGQQVTLSCSPISGHRSVSWYQQTPGQGLQFLFEYFSETQRNKGNFPGRFSGRQFSNSRSEMNVSTLELGDSALYLCASSLVGQGFTQNTGELFFGEGSRLTVL.

The V gene is TRBV6-6, the J gene TRBJ1-1, with a weak D call TRBD1 (6 bases). This CDR3 is built from 16 residues. V was trimmed by 2 bases and J by 3 bases, leaving 16 bases between them. CDR1 and CDR2 from the germline V gene are MNHNY and SVGAGI (reference sequence). The DNA of the CDR3 is TGTGCCAGCAGTTACCAAGCGACAGGTTGGCACACTGAAGCTTTCTTT. It translates to CASSYQATGWHTEAFF.

This chain links TRBV2 with TRBJ1-1; the D is unclear. Germline V gene sequence: CDR1 SNHLY, CDR2 FYNNEI. The CDR3 is 13 residues long. The V end was cut by 4 bases, the J end by 1 base, with 7 bases between. The CDR3 DNA reads TGTGCCAGCAGTGTGCAGGCGAACACTGAAGCTTTCTTT. It yields the protein CASSVQANTEAFF.

This chain joins TRBV27 and TRBJ2-7, with a possible D match to TRBD2 (7 bases). CDR3 length equals 15 residues. Trimming cost V 7 bases and J 7 bases, with 23 bases left between them. In germline, CDR1 is MNHEY, CDR2 SMNVEV (reference sequence). The CDR3 bases are TGTGCCAGCACTCGCCGGCGGGGGCAGCCGGGGGAGCAGTACTTC. Translating gives CASTRRRGQPGEQYF.

The chain carries TRBV5-1 and TRBJ2-5; 7 nucleotides align to TRBD1. V lost 2 bases to trimming and J lost 4 bases; unmatched junction nucleotides: 8. Germline V gene sequence: CDR1 SGHRS, CDR2 YFSETQ. This CDR3 region has 15 residues. The chain's CDR3 is CASSLYVQGRETQYF. The CDR3 DNA reads TGCGCCAGCAGCTTATATGTACAGGGGCGAGAGACCCAGTACTTC.

The table lists this clone with a count of one. V and J are TRBV27 and TRBJ2-6, with 9 bases that match TRBD1. The trim removed 4 bases at V and 0 bases at J, leaving 10 bases unmatched. The germline V gene encodes CDR1 MNHEY and CDR2 SMNVEV (reference sequence). The CDR3 is 19 amino acids. This CDR3 reads CASSSPIRDRVSGANVLTF. In DNA, the CDR3 is TGTGCCAGCAGTTCCCCTATCCGGGACAGGGTCTCTGGGGCCAACGTCCTGACTTTC.

This sequence joins TRBV6-6 and TRBJ2-3; weak D call: TRBD2 (6 bases). Germline values: CDR1 MNHNY, CDR2 SVGAGI (reference sequence). This CDR3 is 14 amino acids long. V lost 7 bases and J 6 bases, leaving 17 bases between the germline ends. DNA for the CDR3: TGTGCCAGCAACCAAGGGGACTCAGAGGATACGCAGTATTTT. This gives the protein CASNQGDSEDTQYF.

The V gene is TRBV9, the J gene TRBJ1-2; 7 nucleotides line up with TRBD1. The CDR3 contains 17 residues. Trimming took 3 bases from V and 4 from J; bases not matched to a gene: 15. Per germline, CDR1 SGDLS and CDR2 YYNGEE. The CDR3: CASSGLSQGMSSYGYTF. CDR3 coding DNA: TGTGCCAGCAGCGGATTATCACAGGGGATGAGTAGCTATGGCTACACCTTC.

CDR3 residues: CASSAQAGGYLNTQYF. CDR3 DNA: TGTGCCAGCAGCGCCCAAGCGGGGGGGTACCTAAATACGCAGTATTTT. This chain connects TRBV9 to TRBJ2-3, with 10 bases lining up with TRBD2. The CDR3 sequence is 16 residues long. Germline V gene lookup returns CDR1 SGDLS and CDR2 YYNGEE. J lost 7 bases, V lost 3 bases, and 11 bases had no gene match.

The chain links TRBV7-9 to TRBJ2-7, with 8 bases lining up with TRBD1. Germline trimming cut 3 bases from V and 3 bases from J; bases unmatched to any gene: 4. The CDR3 runs 14 residues. Per germline, CDR1 SEHNR and CDR2 FQNEAQ (reference sequence). DNA of the CDR3: TGTGCCAGCAGCTTCTGGACAGGGAACTACGAGCAGTACTTC. This translates into CASSFWTGNYEQYF.

Concerning this clone itself: The identical CDR3 is also encoded by other nucleotide sequences in the sample. This chain uses TRBV7-3 with TRBJ1-2; possibly TRBD1 for D (5 bases). The CDR3 totals 13 residues. Between the trimmed V and J ends, which lost 0 bases and 5 bases, there was a span of 7 bases. Per germline, CDR1 SGHTA and CDR2 FQGTGA. The CDR3 spells CASSLTGAYGYTF. Written as DNA, the CDR3 is TGTGCCAGCAGCTTAACTGGGGCATATGGCTACACCTTC.